This T cell receptor (beta chain) was profiled in a study of blood T cell repertoires in COVID-19. In the study's own analysis: Reference gene primer amplification yielded estimated nucleated cell counts. Assay: immunoSEQ multiplex PCR; the TCRdb copy retains only in-frame clones and omits some. Clonal size and the V and J genes are those of that table, whereas D and trimming came from the DNA. The sample carries 140,000 to 150,000 clones, over 80% recorded once. The germline CDR1 and CDR2 sequences are SGDLS and YYNGEE. The CDR3 covers 18 residues. V shed 3 bases and J 6 bases; nucleotides not matched to a gene: 14.

This clonotype originated in a woman in her forties who had recovered from COVID-19. The rearrangement uses TRBV9 and TRBJ2-7; TRBD2 agrees at 14 bases. The specimen sequenced was PBMCs or T cells enriched from blood (not recorded which). The DNA for the CDR3 is TGTGCCAGCAGCGCAGGACTAGCGGGAGGAATAGGGGGCCCCGAGCAGTACTTC. Translation gives CASSAGLAGGIGGPEQYF.